The T cell receptor (beta chain) described here comes from a study of blood T cell repertoires in COVID-19 (dated by TCRdb to the early 2020s). Background for the entire study: Samples from collaborators originated in the United States, Italy and Spain and spanned both the acute and convalescent phases of COVID-19. The prospective study material was composed of cDNA or gDNA derived from T cells, B-cell-depleted T cells, or PBMCs. The dataset comprised deeply sampled blood TCRbeta repertoires from subjects exposed to, actively infected with, or recovered from COVID-19. The repertoires were released in a freely available public database meant as a resource for research on the immune response to SARS-CoV-2. The samples were drawn from two sources: the first 160 participants of the ongoing ImmuneRACE study, and 950 to 1,500 subjects contributed by 6 global collaborators. The sample metadata nearly always contained a de-identified subject ID, COVID-19 status, age in years and sex. Where available, HLA class I and class II types were taken from metadata supplied by the sample provider and were not determined by assay-based typing.

Collaborating institutions collected whole blood in K2EDTA tubes following their own protocols. For TCRbeta analysis, collaborator samples were shipped as frozen whole blood, as isolated PBMCs, or as DNA extracted from either sample type. V was cut back by 4 bases and J by 8 bases, leaving a gap of 23 bases between them. The CDR3 covers 16 residues, taking in both the cysteine and the phenylalanine. Kept here is only the CDR3 DNA, which spans 48 bases and is read in frame from base 1. The germline V gene sets CDR1 to MNHEY and CDR2 to SVGAGI. TCRbeta CDR3 regions were amplified from genomic DNA using the immunoSEQ Assay, a bias-controlled multiplex PCR. The original methods were these. The number of nucleated cells in each sample was estimated by amplification of reference gene primers within the assay. Sequence reads were collapsed and filtered to measure the absolute abundance of every unique TCRbeta CDR3 rearrangement. For each sample, productive Simpson clonality was calculated as the square root of Simpson's diversity index across productive rearrangements. TCRdb obtained this table from immuneACCESS and retained in-frame rearrangements with V and J assigned. These tables miss some clones; where compared with another copy, unresolved V genes account for less than half of the shortfall, and the remainder is unexplained. V and J calls and clone size are those listed in that table; D and trimming were worked out from the DNA. Present in this sample are some 120,000 clones, around 82% of which were seen just once. The ten largest clones take up approximately 6.3% of the sample.

Points on this clone: Its antigen target is currently unknown. Per-base qualities were not stored, and no clone one base away is much larger.

The research as a whole found: The quantity of clinical and demographic metadata differed by source and by participant and was supplied without curation.

This sequence originates from a man older than 75 with active or convalescent COVID-19. The chain uses TRBV6-5 and TRBJ1-2; the D gene is perhaps TRBD1, on 6 matching bases. Source material: peripheral blood. The CDR3 region: CASSSDSFPTLVGYTF. The DNA reads as follows: TGTGCCAGCAGTTCGGACAGTTTTCCGACTCTCGTGGGCTACACCTTC.